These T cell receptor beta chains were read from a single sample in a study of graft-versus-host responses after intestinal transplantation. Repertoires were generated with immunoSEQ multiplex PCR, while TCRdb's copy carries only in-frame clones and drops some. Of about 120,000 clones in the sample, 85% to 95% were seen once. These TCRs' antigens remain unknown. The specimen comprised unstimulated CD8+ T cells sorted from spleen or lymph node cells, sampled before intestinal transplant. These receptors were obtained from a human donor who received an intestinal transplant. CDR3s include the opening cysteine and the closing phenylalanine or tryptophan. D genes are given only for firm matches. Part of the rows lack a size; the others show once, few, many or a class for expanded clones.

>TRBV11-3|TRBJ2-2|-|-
TGTGCCAGCAGCCCCACGATAGCAGGGAGGACCGGGGAGCTGTTTTTT
CASSPTIAGRTGELFF
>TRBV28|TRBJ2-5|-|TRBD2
TGTGCCAGCAGTTTCCTAGCGGAGGGGGAGACCCAGTACTTC
CASSFLAEGETQYF
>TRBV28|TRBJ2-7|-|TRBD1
TGTGCCAGCAGTATGGGACAGGGAGACGAGCAGTACTTC
CASSMGQGDEQYF
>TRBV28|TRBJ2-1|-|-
TGTGCCAGCAGTTTAACGGGGAGCCGATCCTACAATGAGCAGTTCTTC
CASSLTGSRSYNEQFF
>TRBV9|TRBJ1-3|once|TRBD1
TGTGCCAGCAGCACCGGGACAGGGCATGGAAACACCATATATTTT
CASSTGTGHGNTIYF
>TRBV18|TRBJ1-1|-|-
TGTGCCAGCTCACCCCGCGTCACTGAAGCTTTCTTT
CASSPRVTEAFF
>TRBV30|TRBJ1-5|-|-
TGTGCCTGGAGCAGGAACGGTGAGGTACCCCAGCATTTT
CAWSRNGEVPQHF
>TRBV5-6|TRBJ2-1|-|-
TGTGCCAGCAGCTTCAACAATGAGCAGTTCTTC
CASSFNNEQFF
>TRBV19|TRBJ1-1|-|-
TGTGCCAGTCAGGGGCCTATGAACACTGAAGCTTTCTTT
CASQGPMNTEAFF
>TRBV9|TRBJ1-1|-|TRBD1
TGTGCCAGCAGCGATGGGACAGGGAGGACTGAAGCTTTCTTT
CASSDGTGRTEAFF
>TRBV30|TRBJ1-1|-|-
TGTGCCTGGAGCGGGGTGGGGGGCAACACTGAAGCTTTCTTT
CAWSGVGGNTEAFF
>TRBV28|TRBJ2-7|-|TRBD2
TGTGCCAGCAGTCTAGCGGGAGGGAGAGAGCAGTACTTC
CASSLAGGREQYF
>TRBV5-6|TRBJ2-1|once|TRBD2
TGTGCCAGCAGCTTCGGGACTAGCAATGAGCAGTTCTTC
CASSFGTSNEQFF
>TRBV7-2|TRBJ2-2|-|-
TGTGCCAGCAGCTTAGCGCCGGGGCATAACACCGGGGAGCTGTTTTTT
CASSLAPGHNTGELFF
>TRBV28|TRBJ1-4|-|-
TGTGCCAGCAGTTTGAGGGCAACTAATGAAAAACTGTTTTTT
CASSLRATNEKLFF
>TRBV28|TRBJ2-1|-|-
TGTGCCAGCAGTTTACAGGGGGGACACTACAATGAGCAGTTCTTC
CASSLQGGHYNEQFF
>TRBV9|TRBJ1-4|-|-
TGTGCCAGCAGCGTAGGCAACCTTGCGGAGGAAAAACTGTTTTTT
CASSVGNLAEEKLFF
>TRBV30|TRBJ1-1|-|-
TGTGCCTGGAGGTGGACGGCGAACACTGAAGCTTTCTTT
CAWRWTANTEAFF
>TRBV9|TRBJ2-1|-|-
TGTGCCAGCAGCGTTAGCGCGGCCTACAATGAGCAGTTCTTC
CASSVSAAYNEQFF
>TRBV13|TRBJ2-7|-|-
TGTGCCAGCAGCTTGTCGGGACACCGCTACGAGCAGTACTTC
CASSLSGHRYEQYF
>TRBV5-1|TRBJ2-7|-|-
TGCGCCAGCAGCTTGGGGTACGAGCAGTACTTC
CASSLGYEQYF
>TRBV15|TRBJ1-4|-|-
TGTGCCACCAGCGAGATAGACACAACAACTAATGAAAAACTGTTTTTT
CATSEIDTTTNEKLFF
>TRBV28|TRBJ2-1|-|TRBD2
TGTAAGACGGGAGGGCCTTCAGACAATGAGCAGTTCTTC
CKTGGPSDNEQFF
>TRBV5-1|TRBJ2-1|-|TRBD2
TGCGCCAGCGGAGGGACTAGCGGGAGTTTCTACAATGAGCAGTTCTTC
CASGGTSGSFYNEQFF
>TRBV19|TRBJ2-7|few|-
TGTGCCAGTAGATCCGCCAGGAGCTCCTACGAGCAGTACTTC
CASRSARSSYEQYF
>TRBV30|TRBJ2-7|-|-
TGTGCCTGGAGTCAGCAGGGATGGGAGCAGTACTTC
CAWSQQGWEQYF
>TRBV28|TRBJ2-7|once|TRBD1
TGTGCCAGCAGGGAGACAGGGGGCTACGAGCAGTACTTC
CASRETGGYEQYF
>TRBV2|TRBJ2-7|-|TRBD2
TGTGCCAGCAGGGGGACTAGCGGGATTTACGAGCAGTACTTC
CASRGTSGIYEQYF
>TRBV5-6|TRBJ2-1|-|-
TGTGCCAGCAGCTTGGGCGGATCCTACAATGAGCAGTTCTTC
CASSLGGSYNEQFF
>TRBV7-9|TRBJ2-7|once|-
TGTGCCAGCAGCTCCCAGACACCATACTACGAGCAGTACTTC
CASSSQTPYYEQYF
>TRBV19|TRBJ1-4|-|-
TGTGCCAGTAGTATTATTCTAAGGGAGAATGAAAAACTGTTTTTT
CASSIILRENEKLFF
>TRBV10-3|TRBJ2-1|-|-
TGTGCCATCAGTGTCTCGTTACTCTTAAGTGAGCAGTTCTTC
CAISVSLLLSEQFF
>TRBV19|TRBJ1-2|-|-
TGTGCCACCACTACACAGGTCGGGGGGAGCTATGGCTACACCTTC
CATTTQVGGSYGYTF
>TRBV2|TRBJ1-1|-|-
TGTGCCAGCAGTGCTTCAGGACTGAACACTGAAGCTTTCTTT
CASSASGLNTEAFF
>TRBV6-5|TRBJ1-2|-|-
TGTGCCAGCAGTACGGGGGGCTATGGCTACACCTTC
CASSTGGYGYTF
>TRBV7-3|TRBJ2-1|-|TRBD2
TGTGCCAGCAGCCTAACCCCAGCGGGAGCACATGAGCAGTTCTTC
CASSLTPAGAHEQFF
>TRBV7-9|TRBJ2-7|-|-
TGTGCCAGCAGCAACTCTAGCGCCGCTGCCTACGAGCAGTACTTC
CASSNSSAAAYEQYF
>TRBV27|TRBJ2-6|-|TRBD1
TGTGCCAGCAGCACCGGGACAGGCCTCTCGGGGGCCAACGTCCTGACTTTC
CASSTGTGLSGANVLTF
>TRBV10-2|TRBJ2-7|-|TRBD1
TGCGCCAGCGCGGGACAGGGGGTTGGCGAGCAGTACTTC
CASAGQGVGEQYF
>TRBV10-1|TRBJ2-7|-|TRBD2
TGCGCCAGCAGTGGTAAAGCTAGCGGCTCCTACGAGCAGTACTTC
CASSGKASGSYEQYF
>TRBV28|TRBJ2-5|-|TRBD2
TGTGCCAGCAGTTTAGAGAGCGGGAGACTAGAGACCCAGTACTTC
CASSLESGRLETQYF
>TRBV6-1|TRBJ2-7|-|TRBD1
TGTGCCAGCAGACCCCCGGGACAGTCATACGAGCAGTACTTC
CASRPPGQSYEQYF